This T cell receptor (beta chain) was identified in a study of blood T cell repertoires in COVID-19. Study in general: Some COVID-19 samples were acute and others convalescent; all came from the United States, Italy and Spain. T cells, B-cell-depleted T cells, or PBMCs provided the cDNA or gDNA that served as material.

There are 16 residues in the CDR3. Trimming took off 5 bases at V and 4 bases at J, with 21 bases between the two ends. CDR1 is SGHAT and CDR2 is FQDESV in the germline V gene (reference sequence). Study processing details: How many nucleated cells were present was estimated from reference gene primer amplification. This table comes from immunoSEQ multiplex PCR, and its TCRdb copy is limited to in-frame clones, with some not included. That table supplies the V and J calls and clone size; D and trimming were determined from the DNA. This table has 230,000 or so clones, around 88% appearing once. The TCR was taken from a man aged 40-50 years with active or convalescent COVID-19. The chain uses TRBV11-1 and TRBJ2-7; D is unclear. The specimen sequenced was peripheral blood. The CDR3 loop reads CASSPRLVGQYYEQYF. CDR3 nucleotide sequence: TGTGCCAGCAGCCCCAGGCTCGTTGGGCAGTATTACGAGCAGTACTTC.